Listed here is a single TCR beta chain. Antigen: not known. The CDR3 is 17 amino acids. Trimming removed 2 bases from V and 5 bases from J; junction bases left unmatched: 12. Germline-derived CDR1 and CDR2 are MNHEY and SVGEGT. Each CDR3 protein gets one entry after TCRdb re-called the reads with MiXCR. The data show about 770,000 distinct CDR3 sequences, 25% to 30% seen once. This specimen belongs to a study of T cell repertoires in cytomegalovirus infection. Study-level background: Through public TCR beta signatures, both CMV infection and matching HLA type were indicated.

V gene TRBV6-2 or TRBV6-3 combines with J gene TRBJ2-5; TRBD2 matches at 9 bases. The sequenced sample was cultured CD8+ T cells from PBMCs, obtained from culture after CMV antigen stimulation. The origin of this receptor is a human donor in good health (CMV status not recorded). Some clones in this sample may be carry-over from other donors' samples. CDR3 sequence: CASSYGIMAGGLETQYF. CDR3 DNA sequence: TGTGCCAGCAGTTACGGGATAATGGCGGGGGGGCTCGAGACCCAGTACTTC.